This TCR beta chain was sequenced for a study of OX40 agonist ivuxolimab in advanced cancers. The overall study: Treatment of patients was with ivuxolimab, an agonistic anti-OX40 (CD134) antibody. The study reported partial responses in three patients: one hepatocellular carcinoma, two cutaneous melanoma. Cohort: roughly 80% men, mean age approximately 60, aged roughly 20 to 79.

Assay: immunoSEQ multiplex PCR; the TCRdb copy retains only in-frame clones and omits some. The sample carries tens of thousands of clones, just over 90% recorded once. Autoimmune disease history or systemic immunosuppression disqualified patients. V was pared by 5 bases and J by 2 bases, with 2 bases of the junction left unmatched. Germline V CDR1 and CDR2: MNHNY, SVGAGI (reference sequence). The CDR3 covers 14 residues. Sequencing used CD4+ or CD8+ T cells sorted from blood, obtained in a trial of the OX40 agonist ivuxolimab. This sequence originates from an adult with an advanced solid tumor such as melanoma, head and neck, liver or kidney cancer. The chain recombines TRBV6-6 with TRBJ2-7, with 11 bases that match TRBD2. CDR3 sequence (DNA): TGTGCCAGCAGTGGGACTAGCGGTACCTACGAGCAGTACTTC. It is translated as CASSGTSGTYEQYF.